These 10 T cell receptor beta chains share one sample of origin, sequenced in a study of shared clonotypes between healthy human individuals. TCRdb keeps only in-frame clones here, not all; method: immunoSEQ multiplex PCR. The table shows 2,500,000 or so clones, with roughly 90% occurring only once. Sequencing input: naive CD4+ T cells from PBMCs. Noted subset: CD45RA+ positively selected. All receptors come from a man aged 18-30 years in good health. Some clones in this sample may be carry-over from other donors' samples.

The chain links TRBV6-5 to TRBJ2-7, with 10 bases lining up with TRBD1. V lost 5 bases, J lost 7 bases, and 5 bases stayed unmatched. The germline gives CDR1 MNHEY, CDR2 SVGAGI. The CDR3 sequence is 13 residues long. The CDR3 nucleotides read TGTGCCAGCAGTGCCTGGACAGGGGGAGAGCAGTACTTC. Encoded protein: CASSAWTGGEQYF.

The CDR3 loop reads CASSRLAGDREQYF. The CDR3 nucleotides read TGTGCCAGCAGCAGACTAGCGGGAGATCGCGAGCAGTACTTC. The rearrangement links TRBV7-9 to TRBJ2-7; 12 bases agree with TRBD2. This CDR3 spans 14 amino acids. Germline V gives CDR1 SEHNR, CDR2 FQNEAQ (reference sequence). V was clipped by 5 bases and J by 6 bases; unmatched bases: 5.

V and J are TRBV10-3 and TRBJ2-7; no reliable D call. The CDR3 has 12 residues. V was trimmed by 5 bases and J by 6 bases, leaving 11 bases between them. The germline CDR1 and CDR2 sequences are ENHRY and SYGVKD. The CDR3 DNA sequence: TGTGCCATCAGTCCCGGTTCCAGCGAGCAGTACTTC. The encoded protein is CAISPGSSEQYF.

The J gene is TRBJ1-4, the V gene TRBV29-1; 10 bases match TRBD1. This CDR3 has 16 residues. Trimming removed 4 bases from V and 7 bases from J; junction bases left unmatched: 12. CDR1 is SQVTM, CDR2 ANQGSEA, per germline. The CDR3 sequence is CSVGVTGGNRGEKLFF. The CDR3 bases are TGCAGCGTTGGTGTGACAGGGGGCAATCGAGGTGAAAAACTGTTTTTT.

The J gene is TRBJ1-4, the V gene TRBV7-2; no clear D. Trimming left V 5 bases short and J 8 bases short, with 9 bases between. There are 12 residues in the CDR3. Germline CDR1 is SGHTA and CDR2 is FQGNSA. CDR3 coding DNA: TGTGCCAGCAGCGGACGGACGGAAAAACTGTTTTTT. Its protein product is CASSGRTEKLFF.

This chain connects TRBV30 to TRBJ1-6; D remains ambiguous. This CDR3 has 14 amino acids. Trimming removed 2 bases from V and 13 bases from J, with 18 bases in between. Germline-derived CDR1 and CDR2 are GTSNPN and SVGIG (reference sequence). CDR3 residues: CAWSFSGGGSPLHF. The CDR3 DNA follows: TGTGCCTGGAGTTTTTCAGGCGGAGGGTCGCCCCTCCACTTT.

This sequence joins TRBV1 and TRBJ2-7; TRBD1 is the table's D call and was not checked against the DNA. TRBV1 is an annotated pseudogene. The CDR3 has 19 residues. The CDR3 region has the DNA TGCACCAGCAGCCTGGGGTCGCCCGGAGGGGACAGGGTTTCCTACGAGCAGTACTTC. Translation: CTSSLGSPGGDRVSYEQYF.

This clone was picked up one time. For the CDR3, the DNA is TGTGCCAGCAGCCAGTCCGGGACTAGCGGGAACACCGGGGAGCTGTTTTTT. Translated: CASSQSGTSGNTGELFF. V and J are TRBV7-2 and TRBJ2-2; 11 nucleotides align to TRBD2. The CDR3 sequence is 17 residues long. V trimming: 5 bases; J trimming: 1 base; junction bases outside the gene matches: 6. Germline V lookup: CDR1 SGHTA, CDR2 FQGNSA.

The chain couples TRBV16 to TRBJ1-5, with 9 positions matching TRBD1. CDR1 and CDR2 from the germline V gene are KGHSY and FQNENV. The CDR3 loop spans 15 amino acids. V shed 4 bases and J 8 bases; nucleotides not matched to a gene: 9. CDR3 DNA sequence: TGTGCCAGCAGCCGGCTCTTGGACAGGGGCGAGCCCCAGCATTTT. Amino acids: CASSRLLDRGEPQHF.

The rearrangement joins TRBV25-1 to TRBJ1-2, with a possible D match to TRBD1 (5 bases). The CDR3 sequence is 14 residues long. V was pared by 1 base and J by 7 bases, with 13 bases between. Germline V gene data show CDR1 as MGHDK and CDR2 as SYGVNS. The CDR3, as DNA: TGTGCCAGCAGTGAATTCGGGGGTGGCGGTGGCTACACCTTC. Its translation: CASSEFGGGGGYTF.